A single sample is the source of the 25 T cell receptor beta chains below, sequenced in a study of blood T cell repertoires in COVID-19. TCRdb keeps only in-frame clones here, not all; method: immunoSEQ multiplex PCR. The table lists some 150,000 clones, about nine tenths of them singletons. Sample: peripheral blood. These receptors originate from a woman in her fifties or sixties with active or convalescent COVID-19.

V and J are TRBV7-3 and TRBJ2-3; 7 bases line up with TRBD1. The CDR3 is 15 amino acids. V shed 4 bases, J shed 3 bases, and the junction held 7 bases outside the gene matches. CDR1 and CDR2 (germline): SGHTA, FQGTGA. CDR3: CASSSQTGSTDTQYF. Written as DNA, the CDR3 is TGTGCCAGCAGCTCTCAGACAGGGAGTACAGATACGCAGTATTTT.

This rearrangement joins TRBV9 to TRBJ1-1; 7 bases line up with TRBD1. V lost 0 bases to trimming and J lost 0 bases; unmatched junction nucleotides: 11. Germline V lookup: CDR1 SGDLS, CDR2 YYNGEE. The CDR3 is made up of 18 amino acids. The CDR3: CASSVGGGGGSLNTEAFF. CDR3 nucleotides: TGTGCCAGCAGCGTAGGGGGAGGAGGGGGCTCGCTGAACACTGAAGCTTTCTTT.

CDR3 sequence reads: CASSFRGGEGYTF. The CDR3 DNA reads as TGTGCCAGCAGCTTTAGAGGGGGCGAAGGCTACACCTTC. V is TRBV5-4 and J is TRBJ1-2, with TRBD1 identical over 7 bases. The length of the CDR3 is 13 residues. The germline V gene encodes CDR1 SGHNT and CDR2 YYREEE (reference sequence). The junction had 6 bases not matched to a gene; V was cut back by 2 bases and J by 8 bases.

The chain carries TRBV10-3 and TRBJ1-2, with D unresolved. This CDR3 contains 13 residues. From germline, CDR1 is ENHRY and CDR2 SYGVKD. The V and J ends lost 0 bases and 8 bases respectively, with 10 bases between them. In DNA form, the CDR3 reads TGTGCCATCAGTGAGTCGGAGCCTGAGGGCTACACCTTC. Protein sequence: CAISESEPEGYTF.

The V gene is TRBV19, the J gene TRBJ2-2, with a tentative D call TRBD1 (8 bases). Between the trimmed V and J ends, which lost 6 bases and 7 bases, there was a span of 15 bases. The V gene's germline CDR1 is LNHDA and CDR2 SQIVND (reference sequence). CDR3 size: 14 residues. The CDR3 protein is CASRTGGENGELFF. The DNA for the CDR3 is TGTGCCAGTAGAACAGGGGGGGAGAACGGGGAGCTGTTTTTT.

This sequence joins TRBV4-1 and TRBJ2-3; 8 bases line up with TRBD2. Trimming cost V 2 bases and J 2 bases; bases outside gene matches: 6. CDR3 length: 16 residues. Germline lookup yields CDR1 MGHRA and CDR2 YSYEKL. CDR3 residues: CASSQRLAGLTDTQYF. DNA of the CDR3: TGCGCCAGCAGCCAACGCCTAGCGGGTCTCACAGATACGCAGTATTTT.

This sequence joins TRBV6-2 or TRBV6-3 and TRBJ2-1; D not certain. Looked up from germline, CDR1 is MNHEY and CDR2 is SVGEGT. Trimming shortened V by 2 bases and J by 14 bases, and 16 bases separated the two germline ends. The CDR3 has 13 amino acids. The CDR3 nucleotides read TGTGCCAGCAGTTACGGCAACCTCCCCCCAGAGTTCTTC. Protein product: CASSYGNLPPEFF.

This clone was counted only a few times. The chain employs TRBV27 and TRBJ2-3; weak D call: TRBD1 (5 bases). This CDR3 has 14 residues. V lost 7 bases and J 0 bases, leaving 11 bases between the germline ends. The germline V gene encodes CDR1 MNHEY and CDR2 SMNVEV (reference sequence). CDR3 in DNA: TGTGCCAGCAAAAGACAGCCGAGCACAGATACGCAGTATTTT. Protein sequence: CASKRQPSTDTQYF.

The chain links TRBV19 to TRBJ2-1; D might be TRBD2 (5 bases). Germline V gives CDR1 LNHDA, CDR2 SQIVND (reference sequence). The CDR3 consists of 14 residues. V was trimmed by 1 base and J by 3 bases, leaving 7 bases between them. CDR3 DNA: TGTGCCAGTAGTATAGCGGGGATCTACAATGAGCAGTTCTTC. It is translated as CASSIAGIYNEQFF.

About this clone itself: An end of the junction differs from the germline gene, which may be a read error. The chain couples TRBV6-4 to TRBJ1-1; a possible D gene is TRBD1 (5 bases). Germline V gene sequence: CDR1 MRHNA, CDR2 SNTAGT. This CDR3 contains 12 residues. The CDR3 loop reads CASSNSGTKTFF. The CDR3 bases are TGTGCCAGCAGTAACTCCGGGACTAAGACTTTCTTT.

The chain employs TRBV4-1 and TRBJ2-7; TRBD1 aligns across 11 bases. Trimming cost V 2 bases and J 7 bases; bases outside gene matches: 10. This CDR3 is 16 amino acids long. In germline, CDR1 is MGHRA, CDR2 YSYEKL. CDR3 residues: CASSQQRGQGAREQYF. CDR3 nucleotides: TGCGCCAGCAGCCAACAAAGAGGACAGGGGGCGCGGGAGCAGTACTTC.

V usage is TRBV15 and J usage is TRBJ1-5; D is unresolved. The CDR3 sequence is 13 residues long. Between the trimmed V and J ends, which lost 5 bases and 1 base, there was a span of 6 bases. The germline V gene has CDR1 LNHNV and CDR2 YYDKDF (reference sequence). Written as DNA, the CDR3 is TGTGCCACCAGCGCACAAAGCAATCAGCCCCAGCATTTT. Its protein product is CATSAQSNQPQHF.

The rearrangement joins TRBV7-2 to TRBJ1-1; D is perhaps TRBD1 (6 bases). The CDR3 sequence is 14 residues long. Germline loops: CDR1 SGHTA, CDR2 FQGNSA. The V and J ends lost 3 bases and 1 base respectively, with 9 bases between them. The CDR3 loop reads CASSFDRWNTEAFF. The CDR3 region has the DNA TGTGCCAGCAGCTTCGACAGGTGGAACACTGAAGCTTTCTTT.

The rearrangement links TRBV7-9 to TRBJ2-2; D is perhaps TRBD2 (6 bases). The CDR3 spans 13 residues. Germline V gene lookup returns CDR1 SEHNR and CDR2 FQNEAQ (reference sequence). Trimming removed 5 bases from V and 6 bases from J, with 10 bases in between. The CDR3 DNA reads TGTGCCAGCAGCCTTACGGGGGCCGGGGAGCTGTTTTTT. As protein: CASSLTGAGELFF.

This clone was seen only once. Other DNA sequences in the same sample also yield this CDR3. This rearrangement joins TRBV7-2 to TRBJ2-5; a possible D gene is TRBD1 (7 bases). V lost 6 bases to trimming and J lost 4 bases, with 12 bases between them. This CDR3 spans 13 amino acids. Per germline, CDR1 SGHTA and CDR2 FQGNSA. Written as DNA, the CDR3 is TGTGCCAGCAGTAGACAGGGAGGAGAGACCCAGTACTTC. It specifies CASSRQGGETQYF.

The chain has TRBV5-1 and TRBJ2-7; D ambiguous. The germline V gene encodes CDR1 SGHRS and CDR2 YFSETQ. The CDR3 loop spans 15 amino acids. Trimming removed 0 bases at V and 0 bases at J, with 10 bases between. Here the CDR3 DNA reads TGCGCCAGCAGCTTGGCTGCAGGCATCTCCTACGAGCAGTACTTC. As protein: CASSLAAGISYEQYF.

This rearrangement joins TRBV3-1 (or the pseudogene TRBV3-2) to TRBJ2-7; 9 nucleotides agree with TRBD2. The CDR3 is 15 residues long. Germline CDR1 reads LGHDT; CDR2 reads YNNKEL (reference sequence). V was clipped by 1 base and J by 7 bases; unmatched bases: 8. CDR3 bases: TGTGCCAGCAGCCAAGGACCGCGGGGGGGCTGGGAGCAGTACTTC. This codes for CASSQGPRGGWEQYF.

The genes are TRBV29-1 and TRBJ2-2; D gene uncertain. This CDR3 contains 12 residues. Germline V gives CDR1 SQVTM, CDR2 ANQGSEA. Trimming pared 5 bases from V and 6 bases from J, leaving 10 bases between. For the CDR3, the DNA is TGCAGCGTTAGCGTTTACGCCGGGGAGCTGTTTTTT. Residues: CSVSVYAGELFF.

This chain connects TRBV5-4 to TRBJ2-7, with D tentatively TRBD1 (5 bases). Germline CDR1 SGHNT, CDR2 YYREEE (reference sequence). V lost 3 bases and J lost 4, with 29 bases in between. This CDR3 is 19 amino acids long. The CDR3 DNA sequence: TGTGCCAGCAGCTCGGGTATGACAGCCCCCCCGGCTATTTATTACGAGCAGTACTTC. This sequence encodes CASSSGMTAPPAIYYEQYF.

The CDR3 DNA follows: TGTGCCAGCAGCCAAGGGGTAGCGGGAAAGAACACCGGGGAGCTGTTTTTT. Protein sequence: CASSQGVAGKNTGELFF. V and J are TRBV3-1 (or the pseudogene TRBV3-2) and TRBJ2-2, with 8 bases lining up with TRBD2. J was trimmed by 1 base and V by 1 base; bases with no gene match: 5. This CDR3 contains 17 residues. Germline V gives CDR1 LGHDT, CDR2 YNNKEL (reference sequence).

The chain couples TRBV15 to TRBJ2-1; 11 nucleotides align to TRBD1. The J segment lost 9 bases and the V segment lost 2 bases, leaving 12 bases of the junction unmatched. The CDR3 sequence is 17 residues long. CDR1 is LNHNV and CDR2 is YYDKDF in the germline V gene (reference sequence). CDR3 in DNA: TGTGCCACCAGCAGATACCAAGGGACCGGGACAGGGGGTGAGCAGTTCTTC. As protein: CATSRYQGTGTGGEQFF. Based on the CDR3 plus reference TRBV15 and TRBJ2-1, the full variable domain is DAMVIQNPRYQVTQFGKPVTLSCSQTLNHNVMYWYQQKSSQAPKLLFHYYDKDFNNEADTPDNFQSRRPNTSFCFLDIRSPGLGDTAMYLCATSRYQGTGTGGEQFFGPGTRLTVL.

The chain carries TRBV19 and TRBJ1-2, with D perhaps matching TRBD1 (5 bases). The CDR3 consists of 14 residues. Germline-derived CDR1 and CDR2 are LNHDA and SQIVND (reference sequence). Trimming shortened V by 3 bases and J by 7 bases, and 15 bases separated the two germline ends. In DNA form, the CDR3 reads TGTGCCAGTAGTATTTTCCGCCAGGGTGGTGGCTACACCTTC. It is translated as CASSIFRQGGGYTF.

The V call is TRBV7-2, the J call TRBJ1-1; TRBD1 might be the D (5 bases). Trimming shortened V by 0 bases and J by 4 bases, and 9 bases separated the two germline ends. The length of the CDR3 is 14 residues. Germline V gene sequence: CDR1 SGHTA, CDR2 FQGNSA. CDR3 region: CASSLAVGGTEAFF. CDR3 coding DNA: TGTGCCAGCAGCTTAGCAGTGGGGGGCACTGAAGCTTTCTTT.

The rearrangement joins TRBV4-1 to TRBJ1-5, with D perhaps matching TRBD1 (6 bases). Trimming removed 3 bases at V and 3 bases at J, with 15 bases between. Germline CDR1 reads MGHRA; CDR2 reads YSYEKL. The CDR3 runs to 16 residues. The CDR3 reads CASSHLAQGLNQPQHF. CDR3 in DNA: TGCGCCAGCAGCCACCTCGCACAGGGTCTCAATCAGCCCCAGCATTTT.

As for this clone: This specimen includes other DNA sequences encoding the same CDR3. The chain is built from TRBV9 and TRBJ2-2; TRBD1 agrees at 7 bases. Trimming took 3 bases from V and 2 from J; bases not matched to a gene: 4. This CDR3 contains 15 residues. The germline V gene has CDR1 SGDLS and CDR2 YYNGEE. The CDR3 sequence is CASSGRQGNTGELFF. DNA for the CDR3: TGTGCCAGCAGCGGAAGACAGGGCAACACCGGGGAGCTGTTTTTT.